This TCR beta chain was sequenced during a study of shared clonotypes between healthy human individuals. Assay used: immunoSEQ multiplex PCR; TCRdb lists only in-frame clones, some missing. The sample has over a million clones, roughly 96% seen once. This CDR3 has 14 amino acids. Germline CDR1 and CDR2: MNHEY and SVGAGI. Deletions cut 6 bases from V and 3 bases from J, with 14 bases between. This TCR derives from a man between 25 and 39 years old in good health. This sequence joins TRBV6-5 and TRBJ1-2, with no clear D. Material for sequencing was naive CD4+ T cells sorted from blood. Subset described: CD45RA+ positively selected. CDR3 nucleotides: TGTGCCAGCAGCCTACCTCACAGAGACTATGGCTACACCTTC. Residues: CASSLPHRDYGYTF.